This T cell receptor (beta chain) was documented in a study of blood T cell repertoires in COVID-19. The CDR3 is 15 amino acids. Germline trimming cut 3 bases from V and 2 bases from J; bases unmatched to any gene: 5. Germline assignment: CDR1 MNHEY and CDR2 SMNVEV (reference sequence). TCRdb keeps only in-frame clones here, not all; method: immunoSEQ multiplex PCR. The table lists roughly 300,000 clones, 83% of them singletons. This TCR was recovered from a woman in her forties or fifties who had recovered from COVID-19. Sequencing used peripheral blood. The V gene is TRBV27, the J gene TRBJ2-5; 8 nucleotides agree with TRBD2. Here the CDR3 reads CASSFSGGIQETQYF. In nucleotides, the CDR3 is TGTGCCAGCAGTTTTTCGGGGGGGATTCAAGAGACCCAGTACTTC.